Each of the 23 T cell receptor beta chains below was sequenced from the same sample in a study of T cell responses to AZD1222 COVID-19 vaccine. Assay: immunoSEQ multiplex PCR; the TCRdb copy retains only in-frame clones and omits some. The data contain 130,000 or so clones, 91% of them singletons. Here the sequenced sample was peripheral blood, taken 28 days after the second dose of the MenACWY control vaccine. The receptors were sampled from an adult who received the MenACWY meningococcal vaccine as a control.

The chain joins TRBV7-5 to TRBJ2-1; no DNA check was done on the table's D call, TRBD2. TRBV7-5 is a recognized pseudogene. This CDR3 has 13 amino acids. CDR3 bases: TGTGCCAGAAGCCCGAGCTCCTACAATGAGCAGTTCTTC. The encoded protein is CARSPSSYNEQFF.

A few counts support this clone. The gene calls are TRBV27 and TRBJ1-1; possible D gene TRBD1, 6 bases. This CDR3 contains 15 residues. Deletions cut 4 bases from V and 0 bases from J, with 12 bases between. CDR1 and CDR2 from the germline V gene are MNHEY and SMNVEV (reference sequence). CDR3 loop: CASSSETGLNTEAFF. CDR3 bases: TGTGCCAGCAGTTCTGAGACAGGCCTGAACACTGAAGCTTTCTTT.

A few counts support this clone. The V and J genes are TRBV7-2 and TRBJ1-5, with a tentative D call TRBD1 (6 bases). V dropped 2 bases and J dropped 2 bases, with 13 bases sitting between them. Germline CDR1 SGHTA, CDR2 FQGNSA. The CDR3 spans 16 residues. This chain's CDR3 is CASSLMAAGGNQPQHF. The CDR3 DNA is TGTGCCAGCAGCTTAATGGCGGCAGGGGGCAATCAGCCCCAGCATTTT. The full variable domain, completed using reference TRBV7-2 and TRBJ1-5, is GAGVSQSPSNKVTEKGKDVELRCDPISGHTALYWYRQSLGQGLEFLIYFQGNSAPDKSGLPSDRFSAERTGGSVSTLTIQRTQQEDSAVYLCASSLMAAGGNQPQHFGDGTRLSIL.

V is TRBV5-1 and J is TRBJ2-7; D unclear. Trimming shortened V by 0 bases and J by 0 bases, and 7 bases separated the two germline ends. Germline assignment: CDR1 SGHRS and CDR2 YFSETQ. This CDR3 contains 14 residues. The CDR3, as DNA: TGCGCCAGCAGCTTGGCGGCTCCCTCCTACGAGCAGTACTTC. Protein product: CASSLAAPSYEQYF.

This clone has only one observation. This chain connects TRBV28 to TRBJ1-4; D gene ambiguous. The germline gives CDR1 MDHEN, CDR2 SYDVKM. V lost 6 bases to trimming and J lost 12 bases, with 20 bases between them. The CDR3 extends over 14 amino acids. In DNA form, the CDR3 reads TGTGCCAGCAGCCAAAACTCGGACGGGAGGGAACTGTTTTTT. Its protein is CASSQNSDGRELFF.

The gene calls are TRBV6-1 and TRBJ1-4; perhaps TRBD1 as D (5 bases). The CDR3 consists of 17 residues. Trimming took off 4 bases at V and 5 bases at J, with 20 bases between the two ends. The germline V gene has CDR1 MNHNS and CDR2 SASEGT. The DNA of the CDR3 is TGTGCCAGCAGTGGACGCCGGGACTCACTCTCGAATGAAAAACTGTTTTTT. The encoded protein is CASSGRRDSLSNEKLFF.

This chain joins TRBV20-1 and TRBJ2-2; 8 bases map to TRBD2. With V trimmed by 3 bases and J by 6 bases, 6 bases remained unmatched. The CDR3 has 14 amino acids. Germline V CDR1 and CDR2: DFQATT, SNEGSKA (reference sequence). CDR3 in DNA: TGCAGTGCTAGTCTCGCGGGAGGCCCCGGGGAGCTGTTTTTT. Its protein product is CSASLAGGPGELFF.

V and J are TRBV11-2 and TRBJ1-2, with D possibly being TRBD1 (5 bases). In germline, CDR1 is SGHAT, CDR2 FQNNGV. V shed 4 bases and J shed 0 bases, with 12 bases lying between them. The CDR3 sequence is 15 residues long. The CDR3 DNA reads TGTGCCAGCAGCTCCGGAATGGGGCCTAACTATGGCTACACCTTC. Translating it yields CASSSGMGPNYGYTF.

The chain has TRBV5-1 and TRBJ2-2, with D perhaps matching TRBD1 (7 bases). This CDR3 comprises 16 residues. Looked up from germline, CDR1 is SGHRS and CDR2 is YFSETQ. Trimming took off 1 base at V and 5 bases at J, with 15 bases between the two ends. The CDR3, as DNA: TGCGCCAGCAGCTTGATTCCAGGGGGGTGGACCGGGGAGCTGTTTTTT. Protein sequence: CASSLIPGGWTGELFF.

The chain employs TRBV9 and TRBJ2-2, with 12 bases fitting TRBD2. Germline V gene lookup returns CDR1 SGDLS and CDR2 YYNGEE. The trim removed 2 bases at V and 3 bases at J, leaving 5 bases unmatched. There are 17 residues in the CDR3. Here the CDR3 reads CASSVSSGGAYTGELFF. DNA of the CDR3: TGTGCCAGCAGCGTTTCTAGCGGGGGGGCATACACCGGGGAGCTGTTTTTT.

This clone showed up just once. The gene calls are TRBV28 and TRBJ2-7; 7 nucleotides align to TRBD1. V dropped 5 bases and J dropped 6; count of bases not matched to a gene: 13. The CDR3 contains 15 residues. The germline gives CDR1 MDHEN, CDR2 SYDVKM. The DNA of the CDR3 is TGTGCCAGCAGTCCCCGCCCGGACAGGACGGCCGAGCAGTACTTC. Residues: CASSPRPDRTAEQYF.

This chain links TRBV18 with TRBJ1-6, with 8 bases that match TRBD1. Germline-derived CDR1 and CDR2 are KGHSH and LQKENI. The CDR3 runs to 14 residues. Losses at the gene ends were 3 bases for V and 9 bases for J; bases not matched to a gene: 4. This chain's CDR3 is CASSPGQGSSPLHF. In DNA, the CDR3 is TGTGCCAGCTCACCCGGACAGGGTAGTTCACCCCTCCACTTT.

Notes on this clone: Other DNA sequences within the sample encode an identical CDR3. The chain couples TRBV5-5 to TRBJ1-2; D remains ambiguous. The CDR3 consists of 13 residues. The germline V gene has CDR1 SGHKS and CDR2 YYEKEE (reference sequence). V was trimmed by 0 bases and J by 5 bases, leaving 8 bases between them. The DNA of the CDR3 is TGTGCCAGCAGCTTGGCCGGCGGGTATGGCTACACCTTC. It translates to CASSLAGGYGYTF.

The chain uses TRBV18 and TRBJ2-1; D might be TRBD1 (7 bases). CDR3 length: 13 residues. Trimming pared 3 bases from V and 8 bases from J, leaving 11 bases between. Germline CDR1 reads KGHSH; CDR2 reads LQKENI. The chain's CDR3 is CASSPSGGYEQFF. CDR3 in DNA: TGTGCCAGCTCACCCTCAGGGGGGTATGAGCAGTTCTTC.

The J gene is TRBJ2-7, the V gene TRBV5-1; 8 bases are shared with TRBD1. The CDR3 is 13 residues long. Germline CDR1 SGHRS, CDR2 YFSETQ. V was pared by 6 bases and J by 6 bases, with 8 bases of the junction left unmatched. As DNA, the CDR3 is TGCGCCAGCACCCGGGACAGGAAGAGCGAGCAGTACTTC. This translates into CASTRDRKSEQYF.

This clone occurred once. The chain employs TRBV10-3 and TRBJ2-7, with D maybe TRBD2 (6 bases). CDR1 and CDR2 (germline): ENHRY, SYGVKD. The CDR3 totals 13 residues. V lost 8 bases and J 2 bases, leaving 13 bases between the germline ends. The CDR3 reads CAIGGTGPYEQYF. The CDR3 nucleotides are TGTGCCATCGGGGGGACTGGGCCCTACGAGCAGTACTTC.

This chain links TRBV18 with TRBJ2-7; tentatively, D is TRBD1 or TRBD2 (5 bases each). This CDR3 spans 14 amino acids. Trimming left V 0 bases short and J 2 bases short, with 8 bases between. The germline V gene has CDR1 KGHSH and CDR2 LQKENI. The CDR3 loop is CASSPPGGTYEQYF. For the CDR3, the DNA is TGTGCCAGCTCACCACCTGGGGGAACCTACGAGCAGTACTTC.

This clone was seen more than once but under ten times. J is TRBJ1-3 and V is TRBV7-6, with a tentative D call TRBD1 (6 bases). V was shortened by 3 bases and J by 8 bases, with 17 bases between the two germline ends. Germline values: CDR1 SGHVS, CDR2 FNYEAQ. CDR3 length: 15 amino acids. The CDR3 bases are TGTGCCAGCAGCTTTGGGTACAGGGCCTCCGACACCATATATTTT. It codes for CASSFGYRASDTIYF.

The rearrangement joins TRBV30 to TRBJ1-2, with D possibly matching TRBD1 (6 bases). The germline V gene encodes CDR1 GTSNPN and CDR2 SVGIG (reference sequence). Trimming pared 0 bases from V and 8 bases from J, leaving 16 bases between. The CDR3 totals 14 residues. CDR3 sequence reads: CAWSVPQGGRGYTF. For the CDR3, the DNA is TGTGCCTGGAGTGTACCACAGGGAGGTCGGGGCTACACCTTC.

The genes are TRBV6-1 and TRBJ1-1, with 8 bases lining up with TRBD1. CDR3 length equals 14 residues. CDR1 is MNHNS, CDR2 SASEGT, per germline. V shed 7 bases, J shed 2 bases, and the junction held 6 bases outside the gene matches. The CDR3 DNA is TGTGCCAGCACCGCAGACAGGGGAAACACTGAAGCTTTCTTT. This gives the protein CASTADRGNTEAFF.

This clone was counted once. This sequence joins TRBV6-2 or TRBV6-3 and TRBJ2-3; the D is unclear. This CDR3 has 13 residues. V was shortened by 5 bases and J by 2 bases, with 8 bases between the two germline ends. The germline V gene encodes CDR1 MNHEY and CDR2 SVGEGT. The CDR3 loop reads CASSRQNTDTQYF. Written as DNA, the CDR3 is TGTGCCAGCAGTCGACAAAACACAGATACGCAGTATTTT.

The chain recombines TRBV3-1 (or the pseudogene TRBV3-2) with TRBJ2-1; the D call may be TRBD1 or TRBD2 (5 bases each). The CDR3 sequence is 14 residues long. Trimming took 1 base from V and 9 from J, leaving 13 bases between them. Per germline, CDR1 LGHDT and CDR2 YNNKEL (reference sequence). The CDR3 DNA follows: TGTGCCAGCAGCCAAGGAGAGTCAGGGAGTGAGCAGTTCTTC. It specifies CASSQGESGSEQFF.

This rearrangement joins TRBV11-3 to TRBJ1-2, with 11 bases matching TRBD1. CDR3 length equals 13 residues. V was clipped by 4 bases and J by 8 bases; unmatched bases: 3. The germline CDR1 and CDR2 sequences are SGHNT and YENEEA. This CDR3 is CASSSGTGGGYTF. The CDR3 region has the DNA TGTGCCAGCAGCTCTGGGACAGGGGGAGGCTACACCTTC.